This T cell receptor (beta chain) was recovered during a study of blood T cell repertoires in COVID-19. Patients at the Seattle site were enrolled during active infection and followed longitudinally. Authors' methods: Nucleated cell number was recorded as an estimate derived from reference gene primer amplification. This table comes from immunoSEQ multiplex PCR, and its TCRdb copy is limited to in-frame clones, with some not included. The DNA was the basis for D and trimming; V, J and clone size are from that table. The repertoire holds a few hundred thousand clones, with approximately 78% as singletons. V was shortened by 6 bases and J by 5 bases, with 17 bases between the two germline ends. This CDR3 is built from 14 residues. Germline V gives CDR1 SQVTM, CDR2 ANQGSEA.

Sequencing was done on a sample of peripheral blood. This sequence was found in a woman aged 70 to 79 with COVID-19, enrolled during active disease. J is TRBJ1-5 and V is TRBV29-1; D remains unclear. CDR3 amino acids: CSVAEAGWDQPQHF. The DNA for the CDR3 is TGCAGCGTCGCCGAAGCGGGGTGGGATCAGCCCCAGCATTTT.